This T cell receptor (beta chain) was found in a study of CD8 T cells in Susac syndrome. Turning to the study itself: At blood draw, Susac syndrome patients were therapy-naive, on corticosteroids, or on intravenous immunoglobulin alone. Study-level results: The CD4+ T cell repertoires of Susac syndrome were found to show no clonal expansion.

RNA totalling about 0.45 to 1 ug underwent reverse transcription with random hexamers. From the immunoSEQ multiplex PCR reads, TCRdb called clonotypes with MiXCR, one entry per CDR3 protein. The table shows 140,000 or so distinct CDR3 sequences, with almost 96% occurring only once. There are 15 residues in the CDR3. Germline CDR1 and CDR2: SGDLS and YYNGEE. Trimming cost V 0 bases and J 8 bases, with 14 bases left between them. A word on this clonotype: What it binds is unknown.

The clonotype was recovered from a human donor with Susac syndrome. The gene calls are TRBV9 and TRBJ1-4; maybe TRBD1 (5 bases). Material: CD4+ T cells from PBMCs. CDR3 in amino acids: CASSVAGGSGEKLFF. CDR3 in DNA: TGTGCCAGCAGCGTAGCCGGGGGTTCGGGGGAAAAACTGTTTTTT.